These 28 T cell receptor beta chains originate from one sample sequenced in a study of cytomegalovirus exposure and HLA in healthy donors. The PCR was carried out with 60 Vbeta primers and 13 Jbeta primers. Clones were sequenced by immunoSEQ multiplex PCR, and TCRdb holds only the in-frame ones, with some missing. The data show roughly 130,000 clones, 78% seen once. The sample was PBMCs. These receptors were obtained from a woman between 40 and 50 years old in good health and CMV-seronegative.

In its sample, this clone was seen once. The genes are TRBV7-6 and TRBJ2-5, with TRBD2 matching 9 bases. The CDR3 consists of 18 residues. The V and J ends lost 0 bases and 1 base, in that order; junction bases with no gene match: 9. The V gene's germline CDR1 is SGHVS and CDR2 FNYEAQ. The CDR3 loop is CASSLASGAGGLQETQYF. The CDR3, as DNA: TGTGCCAGCAGCTTAGCGAGTGGGGCGGGAGGGCTCCAAGAGACCCAGTACTTC.

This chain connects TRBV6-5 to TRBJ2-2; tentatively, D is TRBD1 (5 bases). CDR1 and CDR2 (germline): MNHEY, SVGAGI. The CDR3 is 15 residues long. With 0 bases removed from V and 3 bases from J, the gap between germline ends came to 8 bases. CDR3 nucleotide sequence: TGTGCCAGCAGTTACTCTTTAGGGGACACCGGGGAGCTGTTTTTT. Translating gives CASSYSLGDTGELFF.

This rearrangement joins TRBV7-3 to TRBJ2-1; the match to TRBD1 covers 12 bases. V lost 5 bases to trimming and J lost 8 bases; unmatched junction nucleotides: 4. Per germline, CDR1 SGHTA and CDR2 FQGTGA. CDR3 length: 14 amino acids. The CDR3 DNA sequence: TGTGCCAGCAGCGAGGGGACAGGGGGCGATGAGCAGTTCTTC. Its protein is CASSEGTGGDEQFF. Complete variable domain (other parts from reference TRBV7-3 and TRBJ2-1): GAGVSQTPSNKVTEKGKYVELRCDPISGHTALYWYRQSLGQGPEFLIYFQGTGAADDSGLPNDRFFAVRPEGSVSTLKIQRTERGDSAVYLCASSEGTGGDEQFFGPGTRLTVL.

The chain has TRBV28 and TRBJ2-7, with 7 positions matching TRBD1. Trimming removed 6 bases from V and 2 bases from J; junction bases left unmatched: 13. Germline values: CDR1 MDHEN, CDR2 SYDVKM. CDR3 length: 16 residues. CDR3 nucleotides: TGTGCCAGCAGATCCCGTCCGGGACAGCAGACCTACGAGCAGTACTTC. Amino acids: CASRSRPGQQTYEQYF.

The chain recombines TRBV29-1 with TRBJ2-4; 7 bases fit TRBD2. CDR1 is SQVTM, CDR2 ANQGSEA, per germline. The CDR3 length is 15 residues. After removal of 6 bases from V and 2 bases from J, the junction contained 10 bases not matched to a gene. CDR3 bases: TGCAGCGTCCGCGGGGAGCGGGGCCCCAAAAACATTCAGTACTTC. Protein: CSVRGERGPKNIQYF.

The rearrangement uses TRBV9 and TRBJ2-2; D is perhaps TRBD2 (7 bases). From germline, CDR1 is SGDLS and CDR2 YYNGEE. V lost 6 bases, J lost 1 base, and 25 bases lay in between. The length of the CDR3 is 19 residues. DNA of the CDR3: TGTGCCAGCAAGGGGGGGGCTTTTTACCAGGGAGAGAACACCGGGGAGCTGTTTTTT. Translation: CASKGGAFYQGENTGELFF.

This clone appeared a single time. The rearrangement links TRBV9 to TRBJ1-2, with 10 nucleotides matching TRBD1. The CDR3 runs to 16 residues. Germline V gene sequence: CDR1 SGDLS, CDR2 YYNGEE. V shed 4 bases, J shed 8 bases, and the junction held 14 bases outside the gene matches. CDR3 loop: CASSPGGTGASKGYTF. CDR3 coding DNA: TGTGCCAGCAGCCCAGGGGGGACAGGGGCTTCCAAGGGCTACACCTTC. Together with reference TRBV9 and TRBJ1-2, the CDR3 gives the full variable domain: DSGVTQTPKHLITATGQRVTLRCSPRSGDLSVYWYQQSLDQGLQFLIQYYNGEERAKGNILERFSAQQFPDLHSELNLSSLELGDSALYFCASSPGGTGASKGYTFGSGTRLTVV.

The J gene is TRBJ2-5, the V gene TRBV7-9; 9 bases map to TRBD2. Germline V gene sequence: CDR1 SEHNR, CDR2 FQNEAQ (reference sequence). CDR3 length: 15 amino acids. Trimming at V came to 3 bases and at J to 1 base, leaving 3 bases not matched to a gene. The CDR3 loop is CASSLLTSGQETQYF. In DNA form, the CDR3 reads TGTGCCAGCAGCTTGCTGACTAGCGGCCAAGAGACCCAGTACTTC. Based on the CDR3 plus reference TRBV7-9 and TRBJ2-5, the full variable domain is DTGVSQNPRHKITKRGQNVTFRCDPISEHNRLYWYRQTLGQGPEFLTYFQNEAQLEKSRLLSDRFSAERPKGSFSTLEIQRTEQGDSAMYLCASSLLTSGQETQYFGPGTRLLVL.

The chain employs TRBV7-8 and TRBJ2-1, with a tentative D call TRBD2 (6 bases). This CDR3 has 14 residues. Germline loops: CDR1 SGHVS, CDR2 FQNEAQ. Trimming removed 3 bases at V and 12 bases at J, with 18 bases between. CDR3 nucleotides: TGTGCCAGCAGCTTGGCTGAGGCTAGCGCCGGGCAGTTCTTC. Amino acids: CASSLAEASAGQFF.

The rearrangement joins TRBV11-1 to TRBJ2-1; the match to TRBD2 covers 10 bases. The CDR3 is 18 residues long. The V and J ends lost 4 bases and 3 bases, in that order; junction bases with no gene match: 12. Germline V gene lookup returns CDR1 SGHAT and CDR2 FQDESV (reference sequence). CDR3 sequence reads: CASSSPALSSGSYNEQFF. DNA for the CDR3: TGTGCCAGCAGCTCCCCCGCCCTCTCTAGCGGGAGCTACAATGAGCAGTTCTTC.

Remarks on this clone: One end of the junction does not line up with germline, which may come from a read error. The CDR3 sequence: CASSQDWGRVHEQHF. In nucleotides, the CDR3 is TGTGCCAGCAGCCAAGATTGGGGGAGGGTCCACGAGCAGCACTTC. The chain links TRBV4-2 to TRBJ2-7; 7 bases fit TRBD2. Germline V CDR1 and CDR2: LGHNA, YNFKEQ. CDR3 length: 15 amino acids.

There are a few counts of this clone. The chain links TRBV5-1 to TRBJ1-1; a possible D gene is TRBD1 (5 bases). V was pared by 0 bases and J by 4 bases, with 13 bases between. The CDR3 sequence is 15 residues long. Germline CDR1 is SGHRS and CDR2 is YFSETQ. CDR3: CASSLGWGESTEAFF. CDR3 DNA: TGCGCCAGCAGCTTGGGGTGGGGGGAAAGCACTGAAGCTTTCTTT.

The chain employs TRBV30 and TRBJ2-2, with D perhaps matching TRBD2 (7 bases). Germline V gene data show CDR1 as GTSNPN and CDR2 as SVGIG (reference sequence). V was cut by 0 bases and J by 6 bases, with 8 bases left in between. The CDR3 spans 13 residues. The CDR3 reads CAWSVGGAGELFF. DNA for the CDR3: TGTGCCTGGAGTGTAGGGGGGGCCGGGGAGCTGTTTTTT.

The V and J genes are TRBV6-5 and TRBJ1-4, with D possibly being TRBD1 (6 bases). There are 15 residues in the CDR3. The germline V gene encodes CDR1 MNHEY and CDR2 SVGAGI. The V gene lost 7 bases and the J gene lost 7 bases, with 19 bases spanning the gap. The CDR3 nucleotides read TGTGCCAGCATGATAACCGGGACATACGGTGAAAAACTGTTTTTT. Protein: CASMITGTYGEKLFF.

This chain links TRBV2 with TRBJ2-7, with D perhaps matching TRBD1 (5 bases). V shed 5 bases and J shed 4 bases, with 9 bases lying between them. The CDR3 covers 12 residues. The germline gives CDR1 SNHLY, CDR2 FYNNEI. Here the CDR3 reads CASSSDSYEQYF. Written as DNA, the CDR3 is TGTGCCAGCAGTAGTGACAGTTACGAGCAGTACTTC.

J is TRBJ2-7 and V is TRBV30; tentatively, D is TRBD2 (5 bases). Germline loops: CDR1 GTSNPN, CDR2 SVGIG (reference sequence). The CDR3 loop spans 12 amino acids. V was clipped by 2 bases and J by 2 bases, with 7 bases between them. As DNA, the CDR3 is TGTGCCTGGAGTCCTAGCCCCTACGAGCAGTACTTC. Translated, it gives CAWSPSPYEQYF.

The DNA of the CDR3 is TGTGCCAGTAGAGCCGGACAGCCAAAAGGGGAAAAACTGTTTTTT. It encodes CASRAGQPKGEKLFF. This chain joins TRBV19 and TRBJ1-4; D perhaps matches TRBD1 (6 bases). CDR1 is LNHDA and CDR2 is SQIVND in the germline V gene (reference sequence). The ends were cut back, 6 bases at V and 8 bases at J, with 19 bases in the middle. The CDR3 runs 15 residues.

J is TRBJ2-5 and V is TRBV5-4; TRBD2 matches at 9 bases. The J call may be incorrect, as the DNA end agrees better with TRBJ2-7. Germline lookup yields CDR1 SGHNT and CDR2 YYREEE (reference sequence). The CDR3 is 18 residues long. The CDR3 DNA follows: TGTGCCAGCAGCTTGTCCAGCGGGGGGCTCGGAAGCTCCTACGAGCAGTACTTC. Its protein is CASSLSSGGLGSSYEQYF.

This clone showed up just once. The chain couples TRBV4-1 to TRBJ2-7, with 8 bases matching TRBD2. CDR1 is MGHRA, CDR2 YSYEKL, per germline. V dropped 4 bases and J dropped 1; count of bases not matched to a gene: 6. The CDR3 spans 15 residues. CDR3 region: CASSPAAGDSYEQYF. CDR3 nucleotide sequence: TGCGCCAGCAGCCCAGCAGCGGGGGATTCCTACGAGCAGTACTTC.

This clone was seen a handful of times. This chain joins TRBV11-3 and TRBJ2-1; TRBD2 matches 8 bases. Per the germline V gene, CDR1 is SGHNT and CDR2 is YENEEA. V lost 3 bases, J lost 9 bases, and 10 bases stayed unmatched. The CDR3 consists of 15 residues. The DNA of the CDR3 is TGTGCCAGCAGCTTCGTGGCGGGGGGCAACGGTGAGCAGTTCTTC. Amino acids: CASSFVAGGNGEQFF.

This clone was picked up one time. The chain joins TRBV6-5 to TRBJ1-6; D is unresolved. Germline V gene sequence: CDR1 MNHEY, CDR2 SVGAGI. This CDR3 has 13 residues. V was pared by 5 bases and J by 6 bases, with 8 bases between. CDR3 region: CASSRHSNSPLHF. In DNA form, the CDR3 reads TGTGCCAGCAGTCGACACTCTAATTCACCCCTCCACTTT.

The gene calls are TRBV19 and TRBJ1-1; TRBD1 matches at 9 bases. The CDR3 runs 13 residues. V was pared by 7 bases and J by 6 bases, with 6 bases of the junction left unmatched. In germline, CDR1 is LNHDA, CDR2 SQIVND (reference sequence). The CDR3 here is CASKGTGLPEAFF. The CDR3 DNA follows: TGTGCCAGTAAGGGGACAGGGCTCCCTGAAGCTTTCTTT.

This clone was seen only once. CDR3 sequence: CSAGLAGIPDTQYF. CDR3 in DNA: TGCAGCGCTGGACTAGCGGGAATCCCAGATACGCAGTATTTT. This chain joins TRBV29-1 and TRBJ2-3, with 12 bases lining up with TRBD2. Germline V CDR1 and CDR2: SQVTM, ANQGSEA. V lost 7 bases and J lost 4; bases outside the gene matches: 6. CDR3 length: 14 residues.

The chain combines TRBV19 with TRBJ1-2, with a tentative D call TRBD1 (6 bases). Trimming pared 9 bases from V and 8 bases from J, leaving 16 bases between. Per the germline V gene, CDR1 is LNHDA and CDR2 is SQIVND (reference sequence). The CDR3 extends over 12 amino acids. The CDR3 loop reads CASPRTGRGYTF. The CDR3 bases are TGTGCCAGCCCACGAACAGGGAGAGGCTACACCTTC.

This sequence joins TRBV2 and TRBJ2-3; 9 bases match TRBD2. Germline CDR1 SNHLY, CDR2 FYNNEI. J was trimmed by 2 bases and V by 4 bases; bases with no gene match: 7. This CDR3 has 16 residues. CDR3 protein: CASSAFQRGATDTQYF. Written as DNA, the CDR3 is TGTGCCAGCAGTGCTTTCCAGCGGGGGGCCACAGATACGCAGTATTTT.

The chain recombines TRBV5-1 with TRBJ2-3; TRBD2 might be the D (6 bases). CDR3 size: 15 residues. Germline-derived CDR1 and CDR2 are SGHRS and YFSETQ. V lost 1 base, J lost 0 bases, and 9 bases lay in between. The CDR3 DNA sequence: TGCGCCAGCAGCTTGTCGGGGGTAAGCACAGATACGCAGTATTTT. Its protein product is CASSLSGVSTDTQYF.

In this sample, this clone turned up once. V and J are TRBV7-9 and TRBJ1-2; D is ambiguous. The CDR3 totals 15 residues. Deletions cut 2 bases from V and 5 bases from J, with 15 bases between. Germline V CDR1 and CDR2: SEHNR, FQNEAQ (reference sequence). In DNA, the CDR3 is TGTGCCAGCAGCTTAACTCCCGGGATAGGGTATGGCTACACCTTC. This gives the protein CASSLTPGIGYGYTF. Drawing the rest from reference TRBV7-9 and TRBJ1-2, the complete variable domain is DTGVSQNPRHKITKRGQNVTFRCDPISEHNRLYWYRQTLGQGPEFLTYFQNEAQLEKSRLLSDRFSAERPKGSFSTLEIQRTEQGDSAMYLCASSLTPGIGYGYTFGSGTRLTVV.

This clone was seen only once. V gene TRBV5-6 combines with J gene TRBJ1-2, with TRBD1 matching 8 bases. Trimming at V came to 5 bases and at J to 4 bases, leaving 4 bases not matched to a gene. Germline assignment: CDR1 SGHDT and CDR2 YYEEEE. The CDR3 runs to 13 residues. The chain's CDR3 is CASRPTGGYGYTF. The CDR3 nucleotides read TGTGCCAGCAGACCCACAGGGGGCTATGGCTACACCTTC.